A selection of T cell receptor beta chains follows, all from one sample in a study of regulatory T cells in long-lasting Graves disease. TCRdb reprocessed the multiplex PCR reads with MiXCR, giving one entry per CDR3 protein. Here the sample spans a few hundred thousand distinct CDR3 sequences, about 23% being singletons. The input for sequencing was peripheral blood mononuclear cells (PBMCs), taken when the disease was refractory, from a patient treated with antithyroid drugs. These receptors originate from a woman aged 40-49 years with Graves disease. Each CDR3 is given with its conserved first and last residue. Fields, in order: CDR3 protein, CDR3 DNA, V gene, D gene, clone size, J gene. A D gene is named only where the DNA matches it firmly. The listing skips clone size in some rows; elsewhere it reads once, few, many or a size class.

CASSPLQGAMGEQYF,TGTGCCAGCAGTCCCTTACAGGGGGCCATGGGGGAGCAGTACTTC,TRBV12-3/TRBV12-4,TRBD1,many,TRBJ2-7
CASGVSDQETQYF,TGCGCCAGCGGGGTAAGCGACCAAGAGACCCAGTACTTC,TRBV10-2,.,many,TRBJ2-5
CASSPGRDITYEQYF,TGTGCCAGCAGCCCAGGAAGGGACATCACCTACGAGCAGTACTTC,TRBV7-9,.,.,TRBJ2-7
CASSAGGGIDEQYF,TGCGCCAGCAGTGCCGGCGGGGGTATCGACGAGCAGTACTTC,TRBV10-1,TRBD2,few,TRBJ2-7
CASSQQLNTEAFF,TGTGCCAGCAGTCAACAGTTGAACACTGAAGCTTTCTTT,TRBV2,.,many,TRBJ1-1
CASSSGLAEGLFYEQYF,TGTGCCAGCAGTTCTGGGCTAGCGGAAGGCCTCTTCTACGAGCAGTACTTC,TRBV28,TRBD2,many,TRBJ2-7
CASSVDNWRKNTGELFF,TGTGCCAGCAGCGTAGATAATTGGCGGAAGAACACCGGGGAGCTGTTTTTT,TRBV9,.,.,TRBJ2-2
CASSSGSLQETQYF,TGTGCCAGCAGTTCTGGCTCACTTCAAGAGACCCAGTACTTC,TRBV28,.,many,TRBJ2-5
CSVLRGTYNEQFF,TGCAGCGTACTTCGGGGGACCTACAATGAGCAGTTCTTC,TRBV29-1,.,.,TRBJ2-1
CASSLALVGETQYF,TGTGCCAGCAGCTTAGCGCTGGTGGGAGAGACCCAGTACTTC,TRBV7-9,.,few,TRBJ2-5
CASSSIENTGELFF,TGTGCCAGCAGTTCGATAGAGAACACCGGGGAGCTGTTTTTT,TRBV27,.,few,TRBJ2-2
CASSLSSNNEQFF,TGCGCCAGCAGCTTATCTTCTAACAATGAGCAGTTCTTC,TRBV5-1,.,.,TRBJ2-1
CASSEAAGGDQPQHF,TGTGCCAGCAGTGAAGCTGCGGGGGGCGACCAGCCCCAGCATTTT,TRBV6-1,.,many,TRBJ1-5
CASSSIGEGQYF,TGTGCCAGCAGCTCCATCGGCGAGGGGCAGTACTTC,TRBV13,.,few,TRBJ2-7
CASSLDRVDQPQHF,TGTGCCAGCAGCCTCGACAGGGTAGATCAGCCCCAGCATTTT,TRBV6-1,TRBD1,.,TRBJ1-5
CASSPYVRETQYF,TGTGCCAGCAGCCCGTACGTCAGAGAGACCCAGTACTTC,TRBV7-9,.,many,TRBJ2-5
CASSRTGGGTDTQYF,TGTGCCAGCAGCCGGACAGGGGGTGGCACAGATACGCAGTATTTT,TRBV7-3,TRBD1,.,TRBJ2-3
CASTPLGGLQETQYF,TGTGCCAGCACCCCTCTTGGGGGACTACAAGAGACCCAGTACTTC,TRBV28,TRBD2,few,TRBJ2-5
CASSLARSNEQFF,TGCGCCAGCAGCTTGGCCCGGTCGAATGAGCAGTTCTTC,TRBV5-1,.,.,TRBJ2-1
CASSELAGMGGELFF,TGTGCCAGCAGTGAACTAGCGGGAATGGGCGGGGAGCTGTTTTTT,TRBV28,TRBD2,many,TRBJ2-2
CSVADTGELFF,TGCAGCGTTGCTGACACCGGGGAGCTGTTTTTT,TRBV29-1,.,many,TRBJ2-2
CASSLKWGQDQNIQYF,TGCGCCAGCAGCTTGAAGTGGGGACAGGACCAAAACATTCAGTACTTC,TRBV5-1,TRBD1,many,TRBJ2-4
CASSLVARAVSTDTQYF,TGTGCCAGCAGCTTAGTTGCCCGGGCGGTAAGCACAGATACGCAGTATTTT,TRBV11-2,.,few,TRBJ2-3
CASSQETVNYGYTF,TGTGCCAGCAGCCAAGAGACAGTTAACTATGGCTACACCTTC,TRBV4-2,.,.,TRBJ1-2
CSARDRGGRPTEAFF,TGCAGTGCTAGAGATAGGGGGGGGCGACCCACTGAAGCTTTCTTT,TRBV20-1,.,many,TRBJ1-1
CASSLDQLAGGNTGELFF,TGTGCCAGCAGCTTAGATCAACTAGCGGGAGGCAATACCGGGGAGCTGTTTTTT,TRBV7-8,TRBD2,many,TRBJ2-2
CASSSLSGSYHEQYF,TGTGCCAGCAGTTCCCTTTCGGGATCGTACCACGAGCAGTACTTC,TRBV12-3/TRBV12-4,.,many,TRBJ2-7
CAWRFWGNQETQYF,TGTGCCTGGAGGTTTTGGGGTAACCAAGAGACCCAGTACTTC,TRBV30,.,few,TRBJ2-5
CASSRDFSYEQYF,TGTGCCAGCAGTCGGGACTTCTCCTACGAGCAGTACTTC,TRBV2,.,many,TRBJ2-7
CASTTRMTGNTIYF,TGTGCCAGTACCACCCGGATGACTGGAAACACCATATATTTT,TRBV19,.,.,TRBJ1-3
CASSPPAPSDSAYEQYF,TGTGCCAGCAGTCCCCCGGCCCCTAGTGATTCGGCCTACGAGCAGTACTTC,TRBV28,.,many,TRBJ2-7
CASNLGRSPNTGELFF,TGTGCCAGCAACCTAGGACGGTCACCGAACACCGGGGAGCTGTTTTTT,TRBV6-2/TRBV6-3,.,many,TRBJ2-2
CASSLGLRGWTGELFF,TGTGCCAGCAGTTTGGGGCTCAGGGGCTGGACCGGGGAGCTGTTTTTT,TRBV12-3/TRBV12-4,.,many,TRBJ2-2
CASSLIPGQTTDTQYF,TGTGCCAGCAGCTTAATTCCGGGACAAACCACAGATACGCAGTATTTT,TRBV11-2,.,.,TRBJ2-3
CASSATGTRNEKLFF,TGTGCCAGCAGCGCAACCGGGACGCGGAATGAAAAACTGTTTTTT,TRBV7-8,.,many,TRBJ1-4
CASSPGSGGYLNEKLFF,TGTGCCAGCAGCCCAGGCTCAGGGGGCTACCTTAATGAAAAACTGTTTTTT,TRBV7-9,TRBD1,many,TRBJ1-4
CASSDRTSGSSETQYF,TGTGCCAGCAGTGACCGGACTAGCGGGAGTAGCGAGACCCAGTACTTC,TRBV6-1,TRBD2,many,TRBJ2-5
CASRQDSSWAEAFF,TGCGCCAGCAGGCAGGACAGTAGCTGGGCTGAAGCTTTCTTT,TRBV5-1,.,few,TRBJ1-1
CATRMEGGGELFF,TGTGCCACTCGAATGGAGGGAGGAGGGGAGCTGTTTTTT,TRBV10-3,.,many,TRBJ2-2
CASSLGQGNGEQYF,TGTGCCAGCAGCCTAGGACAGGGCAATGGCGAGCAGTACTTC,TRBV11-2,TRBD1,many,TRBJ2-7
CASSRGQGGFFGDQYF,TGTGCCAGCAGCCGGGGGCAGGGAGGTTTTTTTGGGGACCAGTACTTC,TRBV28,.,many,TRBJ2-5
CASSLRESNTGELFF,TGTGCCAGCAGCTTACGGGAATCGAACACCGGGGAGCTGTTTTTT,TRBV13,.,.,TRBJ2-2
CASSSGTGGPLNYGYTF,TGTGCCAGCAGTTCTGGGACAGGGGGCCCCCTTAACTATGGCTACACCTTC,TRBV28,TRBD1,many,TRBJ1-2
CASRRDRGETQYF,TGTGCCAGCAGGCGGGACAGGGGTGAGACCCAGTACTTC,TRBV28,TRBD1,many,TRBJ2-5
CSARLTSGRGWETQYF,TGCAGTGCTAGACTGACTAGCGGGAGGGGGTGGGAGACCCAGTACTTC,TRBV20-1,TRBD2,.,TRBJ2-5
CASSLFDPLGSPLHF,TGTGCCAGCAGCTTATTTGACCCGCTGGGGTCACCCCTCCACTTT,TRBV7-8,.,many,TRBJ1-6